This T cell receptor (beta chain) was sequenced for a study of cytomegalovirus exposure and HLA in healthy donors. For the study at large: There were approximately 81 million unique TCRs (from HLA-typed donors) in an early data release. Findings and limits, study-wide: Associated with cytomegalovirus, according to the listing, were 150 to 200 TCR beta chains. Data from an earlier analysis indicated that most TCR beta V segments were productive either about 90% or about 30% of the time.

Details on this clone: Antigen specificity is unknown.

Germline V lookup: CDR1 SGHRS, CDR2 YFSETQ. This CDR3 is built from 14 residues. J gave up 4 bases and V 4 bases, and 6 bases lay outside the gene matches. PCR employed 60 Vbeta and 13 Jbeta primers. Assay used: immunoSEQ multiplex PCR; TCRdb lists only in-frame clones, some missing. The sample includes approximately 300,000 clones, approximately 84% of them seen just once. The sequenced sample consisted of PBMCs. This chain joins TRBV5-1 and TRBJ2-5; 8 bases fit TRBD1. This TCR was recovered from a woman in her thirties or forties in good health and CMV-seropositive. The CDR3 DNA is TGCGCCAGCAGCGGTACAGGGGGTGGAGAGACCCAGTACTTC. It translates to CASSGTGGGETQYF.